This section outlines one TCR beta chain sequence together with its context. This clonotype was counted between two and nine times. The antigen it recognizes is unknown. Per-base qualities were not stored, and no clone one base away is much larger. The CDR3 sequence holds 11 residues, the cysteine and phenylalanine included. CDR3 DNA only is kept here, 33 bases in frame from base 1. The germline V gene (reference sequence) provides CDR1 DFQATT and CDR2 SNEGSKA. V was cut back by 5 bases and J by 5 bases, leaving a gap of 10 bases between them. This sample is drawn from a study of T cells after yellow fever vaccination (dated by TCRdb to about 2019). About the investigation overall: The SMART-Seq v4 Ultra Low Input RNA kit was used to prepare libraries from fractions with low cell numbers. Blood was drawn at multiple timepoints before and after primary and secondary immunization, with bulk PBMC replicates and cell subsets isolated. Two healthy male donors, one aged 18 to 30 and one aged 30 to 40 years, made up the cohort. Bulk TCR alpha and beta repertoires were sequenced longitudinally to track T-cell clones before and after primary and booster YFV17D yellow fever vaccination. General study outcomes and caveats: A small share of clonotypes was detected in both CD4 and CD8 compartments, with the overlap likely arising from convergent recombination. Because the study included only a couple of donors, the extent to which the findings can be generalized is limited. Most clones expanded after primary vaccination (approximately 95% of CD4 and around 89% of CD8) were re-detected after the booster, suggesting that broad memory maintenance occurred. Compared with the primary T-cell response, the secondary T-cell response was faster but weaker, reaching its peak on day 5 rather than on day 15. Because abundant contaminating clonotypes from the bulk population could be contained in FACS-sorted repertoires, computational filtering was required.

The sample's treatment or condition label, in plain terms: live attenuated yellow fever vaccine strain. At every blood-draw timepoint, two biological replicates of bulk PBMCs were collected. PBMCs were isolated from peripheral blood using a standard Ficoll-Paque protocol. TriZol was used to extract RNA from bulk PBMCs, from CD4 and CD8 fractions, and from dextramer-positive and dextramer-negative fractions. Sequenced using an Illumina NovaSeq 6000. TCR cDNA was synthesized by 5'RACE template switching, through which a universal primer site and unique molecular identifiers were introduced. Priming of cDNA synthesis was performed from both the TCR alpha and TCR beta constant segments. Library amplification used two PCR steps, and the second PCR step added sample barcodes and sequencing adapters. Sequencing of libraries was performed on Illumina HiSeq 2500 (2x100 bp) or NovaSeq (2x150 bp). The authors processed their data as follows. MIGEC was used to demultiplex reads and collapse the reads into UMI consensus sequences, and MiXCR was used for V(D)J alignment. Vaccine-responding clonotypes were identified with edgeR using replicate PBMC samples, with FDR below 0.01 and a log2 fold change above 5 up to day 15 being required. Bulk clonotypes were assigned CD4 or CD8 identity according to which sequenced CD4 or CD8 repertoire held them at higher abundance. The public sequencing data were trimmed at Q25 with fastp and processed into clonotypes with MiXCR by TCRdb, which kept only in-frame beta chains. All rows with the same CDR3 protein become a single entry with the most common DNA and genes. The V and J calls here are based on TCRdb, not the publication. This sample lists 350,000 to 450,000 distinct CDR3 sequences; about 19% were detected once. The leading ten clones occupy roughly a sixth of the sample.

The input for sequencing was PBMCs, taken before the yellow fever booster vaccination. The chain is encoded by TRBV20-1 joined to TRBJ2-7; possibly the D gene is TRBD1, per 6 matching bases. This receptor was obtained from a man between 18 and 29 years old who received the YFV17D yellow fever vaccine. The DNA reads TGCAGTGCTTTGGGGGCGGACGAGCAGTACTTC. It specifies CSALGADEQYF.